Shown below are 8 T cell receptor beta chains from a single sample sequenced in a study of immune evolution from preneoplasia to lung adenocarcinoma (dated by TCRdb to the early 2020s). The protocol used for the library was the immunoSEQ multiplex PCR assay. TCRdb carries this immuneACCESS record with in-frame sequences only. Its versions omit some clonotypes, under half of them owing to an unresolved V gene in the studies checked, with the rest unexplained. The sample table contains 9,000 to 10,000 clones; only one count was recorded for roughly 91% of them. Roughly 3% of the sample goes to the ten largest clones. What was sequenced was FFPE invasive lung adenocarcinoma tissue. According to the study, the label for this sample's cell subset or site signals: frankly invasive lung adenocarcinoma (ADC). The receptors were sampled from an older person with invasive lung adenocarcinoma. Some clones in this sample may be carry-over from other donors' samples.

Here the CDR3 DNA reads TGTGCCAGTGGGGCCCGGGCTAATGAAAAACTGTTTTTT. It codes for CASGARANEKLFF. The gene calls are TRBV19 and TRBJ1-4; a possible D gene is TRBD1 (5 bases). V was cut by 8 bases and J by 3 bases, with 10 bases left in between. Germline V CDR1 and CDR2: LNHDA, SQIVND (reference sequence). This CDR3 is built from 13 residues.

V gene TRBV15 combines with J gene TRBJ1-2, with D possibly being TRBD1 (5 bases). This CDR3 is built from 13 residues. Per the germline V gene, CDR1 is LNHNV and CDR2 is YYDKDF (reference sequence). Trimming took off 5 bases at V and 5 bases at J, with 12 bases between the two ends. CDR3 in DNA: TGTGCCACCAGCGGAGCCGACAGATATGGCTACACCTTC. Protein product: CATSGADRYGYTF.

The chain carries TRBV7-9 and TRBJ2-1, with D uncertain. V dropped 2 bases and J dropped 5 bases, with 4 bases sitting between them. Germline CDR1 and CDR2: SEHNR and FQNEAQ (reference sequence). This CDR3 has 12 residues. The CDR3 DNA follows: TGTGCCAGCAGCTTAAGAGACAATGAGCAGTTCTTC. Translating it yields CASSLRDNEQFF.

This rearrangement joins TRBV4-2 to TRBJ1-1; the D gene is possibly TRBD1 (6 bases). There are 13 residues in the CDR3. V lost 4 bases to trimming and J lost 2 bases, with 8 bases between them. From germline, CDR1 is LGHNA and CDR2 YNFKEQ. The CDR3 loop reads CASSPQGNTEAFF. The CDR3 DNA reads as TGTGCCAGCAGCCCACAGGGTAACACTGAAGCTTTCTTT.

V and J are TRBV6-6 and TRBJ1-5; the D gene is possibly TRBD1 (5 bases). V gave up 5 bases and J gave up 5 bases, with 10 bases separating them. The CDR3 has 13 amino acids. Germline V CDR1 and CDR2: MNHNY, SVGAGI (reference sequence). CDR3 loop: CASSAGRDQPQHF. In nucleotides, the CDR3 is TGTGCCAGCAGTGCAGGGCGTGATCAGCCCCAGCATTTT.

This rearrangement joins TRBV20-1 to TRBJ2-1; no clear D. CDR3 length: 11 amino acids. Germline V gene sequence: CDR1 DFQATT, CDR2 SNEGSKA (reference sequence). V lost 1 base, J lost 12 bases, and 10 bases lay in between. The CDR3 nucleotides are TGCAGTGCTAGAGGCCTAGTAAGGCAGTTCTTC. The encoded protein is CSARGLVRQFF.

This clone was seen only a few times. The V call is TRBV18, the J call TRBJ2-3, with 7 bases aligning to TRBD1. The germline CDR1 and CDR2 sequences are KGHSH and LQKENI. This CDR3 has 14 amino acids. V was clipped by 5 bases and J by 4 bases; unmatched bases: 6. CDR3 in amino acids: CASSVSTGPDTQYF. The CDR3 region has the DNA TGTGCCAGCTCAGTCTCGACAGGGCCAGATACGCAGTATTTT.

The genes are TRBV27 and TRBJ2-7; 8 bases are a match to TRBD1. The CDR3 spans 14 residues. V lost 0 bases to trimming and J lost 5 bases; unmatched junction nucleotides: 3. Looked up from germline, CDR1 is MNHEY and CDR2 is SMNVEV (reference sequence). The CDR3 spells CASSLSRGHDEQYF. The CDR3 coding sequence is TGTGCCAGCAGTTTATCCAGGGGGCACGACGAGCAGTACTTC.